This T cell receptor beta chain was recovered during a study of T cell repertoires in cytomegalovirus infection. Looking at the study overall: The authors relied on CMV epitopes, both recently identified HLA-C-restricted and well-studied HLA-B-restricted. Study results and caveats: CMV-specific TCR beta clonotypes restricted by HLA-C dominated the ex vivo response.

The sample holds a few counts of this clonotype. What it recognizes is unknown. TCRdb used MiXCR to reprocess the reads, holding one entry per CDR3 protein. The sample yields roughly 500,000 distinct CDR3 sequences, about 33% seen once. Trimming took 2 bases from V and 3 from J, leaving 9 bases between them. The CDR3 totals 14 residues. The chain joins TRBV12-3 or TRBV12-4 to TRBJ2-3; D unclear. The source was cultured PBMCs, collected from culture after CMV antigen stimulation. This receptor was obtained from a human donor in good health (CMV status not recorded). Some clones in this sample may be carry-over from other donors' samples. The CDR3 loop reads CASSLMVATDTQYF. CDR3 DNA: TGTGCCAGCAGTTTAATGGTAGCAACAGATACGCAGTATTTT.